Listed below are T cell receptor beta chains from one sample, sequenced in a study of T cell repertoires in cytomegalovirus infection. TCRdb passed the reads through MiXCR, listing each CDR3 protein once. This sample has about half a million distinct CDR3 sequences, with under 45% found just once. The antigens these receptors bind are not known. The sample here was cultured PBMCs, taken from culture after CMV antigen stimulation. The receptors stem from a human donor in good health (CMV status not recorded). Some clones in this sample may be carry-over from other donors' samples. CDR3s include the opening cysteine and the closing phenylalanine or tryptophan. D genes are given only for firm matches. Some rows mark clone size as missing; the rest say once, few, many or name a class of expanded clone.

clone_size,j_call,d_call,v_call,cdr3_aa,cdr3_nt
few,TRBJ2-1,-,TRBV27,CASSFITGDYEQFF,TGTGCCAGCAGTTTCATCACAGGGGACTATGAGCAGTTCTTC
-,TRBJ2-6,-,TRBV12-3/TRBV12-4,CASSSLGRGGTSGANVLTF,TGTGCCAGCAGTTCTTTGGGAAGGGGCGGAACCTCTGGGGCCAACGTCCTGACTTTC
few,TRBJ2-1,TRBD2,TRBV7-2,CASSMEAGFNEQFF,TGTGCCAGCAGCATGGAAGCGGGGTTCAATGAGCAGTTCTTC
few,TRBJ2-3,-,TRBV7-2,CASSPQRRASTDTQYF,TGTGCCAGCAGTCCCCAGCGGAGGGCTAGCACAGATACGCAGTATTTT
many,TRBJ1-3,TRBD1,TRBV7-2,CASNRGRGNTIYF,TGTGCCAGCAACAGGGGACGTGGAAACACCATATATTTT
-,TRBJ1-5,TRBD1,TRBV12-3/TRBV12-4,CASSLDRGVQPQHF,TGTGCCAGCAGTTTGGACAGGGGAGTTCAGCCCCAGCATTTT
-,TRBJ2-1,-,TRBV18,CASSPRVGGEQFF,TGTGCCAGCTCACCACGGGTGGGCGGTGAGCAGTTCTTC
-,TRBJ1-4,-,TRBV20-1,CSAREPIHPTNEKLFF,TGCAGTGCTAGAGAGCCGATTCACCCCACTAATGAAAAACTGTTTTTT
few,TRBJ1-1,TRBD1,TRBV12-3/TRBV12-4,CASSPTGVTEAFF,TGTGCCAGCAGTCCAACAGGGGTCACTGAAGCTTTCTTT
-,TRBJ2-1,TRBD2,TRBV7-6,CASSRLAPSYNEQFF,TGTGCCAGCAGCCGACTAGCGCCCTCCTACAATGAGCAGTTCTTC
-,TRBJ2-7,-,TRBV28,CASISSSYEQYF,TGTGCCAGCATTTCGAGCTCCTACGAGCAGTACTTC
-,TRBJ1-4,-,TRBV29-1,CSVGWGLANEKLFF,TGCAGCGTCGGATGGGGATTAGCTAATGAAAAACTGTTTTTT
few,TRBJ2-1,TRBD2,TRBV4-2,CASSQGTSGINEQFF,TGTGCCAGCAGCCAAGGGACTAGCGGGATAAATGAGCAGTTCTTC
-,TRBJ2-1,-,TRBV7-4,CASSFSQEQFF,TGTGCCAGCAGCTTTTCCCAGGAGCAGTTCTTC
many,TRBJ2-5,TRBD2,TRBV7-2,CASSFSGGAVGTQYF,TGTGCCAGCAGCTTTAGCGGGGGGGCCGTAGGGACCCAGTACTTC
few,TRBJ2-2,TRBD1,TRBV25-1,CASSEPGTGSGELFF,TGTGCCAGCAGTGAGCCCGGGACAGGGTCCGGGGAGCTGTTTTTT
-,TRBJ1-1,-,TRBV27,CASNHRRKGGVGEAFF,TGTGCCAGCAACCACCGACGAAAGGGGGGGGTTGGTGAAGCTTTCTTT
few,TRBJ2-2,TRBD1,TRBV7-6,CASSPRSPPAPDGTGSYTGELFF,TGTGCCAGCAGCCCCCGATCACCCCCAGCCCCCGACGGGACAGGGTCATACACCGGGGAGCTGTTTTTT
-,TRBJ2-5,-,TRBV6-2/TRBV6-3,CATGPGPVTETQYF,TGTGCCACCGGACCGGGACCTGTGACCGAGACCCAGTACTTC
-,TRBJ1-1,TRBD1,TRBV7-2,CASSVGQAEAFF,TGTGCCAGCAGCGTGGGACAGGCAGAAGCTTTCTTT
few,TRBJ1-2,TRBD1,TRBV5-4,CASRLTGGAGYTF,TGTGCCAGCAGGCTGACAGGGGGCGCGGGCTACACCTTC
few,TRBJ2-2,TRBD1,TRBV28,CASRPTGGGNTGELFF,TGTGCCAGCAGACCCACAGGGGGCGGCAACACCGGGGAGCTGTTTTTT
few,TRBJ2-3,-,TRBV7-8,CASSLNAGYRSDTQYF,TGTGCCAGCAGCTTAAACGCGGGCTACCGGTCAGATACGCAGTATTTT
-,TRBJ2-1,-,TRBV6-2/TRBV6-3,CASSYDAGLQFF,TGTGCCAGCAGTTATGATGCCGGGCTACAGTTCTTC
few,TRBJ2-1,-,TRBV12-3/TRBV12-4,CASSRGRRGYNEQFF,TGTGCCAGCAGTCGGGGTAGGCGCGGGTACAATGAGCAGTTCTTC